This record covers a single TCR beta chain. Its specificity is unknown. The sample is drawn from a study of beta chain features in type 1 diabetes. Regarding the study as a whole: Fewer insertions but more deletions were seen at VDJ junctions in type 1 diabetes patients. PCR might preferentially amplify shorter templates, equally in patients and controls. Whether TCRB rearrangement is influenced by HLA type was left unresolved in this analysis.

Germline loops: CDR1 ENHRY, CDR2 SYGVKD. Germline trimming cut 2 bases from V and 0 bases from J; bases unmatched to any gene: 1. The length of the CDR3 is 15 residues. Expressed TCRB transcripts were sequenced, since all the RNA that had been isolated was reverse transcribed. Some clones are missing from TCRdb's copy, which holds only in-frame ones; the method was immunoSEQ multiplex PCR. This table has roughly 290,000 clones, roughly 8% appearing once. This chain connects TRBV10-3 to TRBJ1-5; TRBD1 matches at 7 bases. The receptor comes from a woman aged 18-29 years in good health. Material: central memory CD4+ T cells from blood. Here the CDR3 reads CAISEGTASNQPQHF. DNA of the CDR3: TGTGCCATCAGTGAGGGGACAGCTAGCAATCAGCCCCAGCATTTT.